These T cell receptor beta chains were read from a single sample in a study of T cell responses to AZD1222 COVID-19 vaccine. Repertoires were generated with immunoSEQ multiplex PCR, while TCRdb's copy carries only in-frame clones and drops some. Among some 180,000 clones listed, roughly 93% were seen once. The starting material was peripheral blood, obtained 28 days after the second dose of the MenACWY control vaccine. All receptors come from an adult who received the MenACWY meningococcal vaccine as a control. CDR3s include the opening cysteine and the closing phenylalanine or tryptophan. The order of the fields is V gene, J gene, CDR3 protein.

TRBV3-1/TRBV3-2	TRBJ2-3	CASSRILARTDTQYF
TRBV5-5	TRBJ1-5	CASSWGTGGNQPQHF
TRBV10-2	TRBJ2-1	CASSAHRGGNEQFF
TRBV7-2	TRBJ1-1	CASSFSGTGEAFF
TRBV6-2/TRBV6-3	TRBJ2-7	CASSYRRLTEVDEQYF
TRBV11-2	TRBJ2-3	CASSLGPVPDTQYF
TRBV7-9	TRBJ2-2	CASSLAVTTGELFF
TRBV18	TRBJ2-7	CASSPGTGVTYEQYF
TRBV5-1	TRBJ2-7	CASRVWTGYEQYF
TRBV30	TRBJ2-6	CAWRRAGANVLTF
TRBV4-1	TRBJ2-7	CASSQVEYGAPDEQYF
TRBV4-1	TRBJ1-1	CASSLLGGGEAFF
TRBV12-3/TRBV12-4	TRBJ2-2	CASSRAGPGELFF
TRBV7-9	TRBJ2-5	CASSPAGVGETQYF
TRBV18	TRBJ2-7	CASSPRTESSYEQYF
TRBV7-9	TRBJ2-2	CAISKTSGGSTGELFF
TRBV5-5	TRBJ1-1	CASSLGQGWRNTEAFF
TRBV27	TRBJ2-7	CASSPRRISYEQYF
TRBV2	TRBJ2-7	CASSQGPRVYEQYF
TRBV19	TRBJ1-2	CASRRDSLNYGYTF
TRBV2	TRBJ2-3	CASNGGMTDTQYF
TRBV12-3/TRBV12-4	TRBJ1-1	CASSFAAYTEAFF
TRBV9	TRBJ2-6	CASSVAGSPTGANVLTF
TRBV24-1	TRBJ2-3	CATSDTREKGSTDTQYF
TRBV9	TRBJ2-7	CASSVGTSSGEQYF
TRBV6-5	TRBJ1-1	CASSLTGANTEAFF
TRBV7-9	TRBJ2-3	CASSSGASGATDTQYF
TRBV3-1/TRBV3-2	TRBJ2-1	CASSRLGSSYNEQFF
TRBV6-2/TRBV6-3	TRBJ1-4	CASSFTGTTNEKLFF